The 31 T cell receptor beta chains listed next were all sequenced from one sample in a study of beta chain features in type 1 diabetes. Reverse transcribing all isolated RNA meant expressed TCRB transcripts were sequenced. Clones were sequenced by immunoSEQ multiplex PCR, and TCRdb holds only the in-frame ones, with some missing. The sample contains 150,000 to 190,000 clones, about 7.3% of which appear only once. The source material was central memory CD4+ T cells from blood. The receptors were sampled from a man between 18 and 29 years old in good health.

In this sample, this clone turned up many times. Other DNA sequences in the sample encode the same CDR3. The chain combines TRBV18 with TRBJ2-3; the D gene is possibly TRBD1 (5 bases). Germline CDR1 and CDR2: KGHSH and LQKENI. Trimming shortened V by 3 bases and J by 3 bases, and 7 bases separated the two germline ends. The CDR3 is 13 residues long. DNA for the CDR3: TGTGCCAGCTCACCGCACAGGACAGATACGCAGTATTTT. Amino acids: CASSPHRTDTQYF.

This clone has only a few counts. V usage is TRBV5-4 and J usage is TRBJ2-6; 11 positions match TRBD1. The germline V gene encodes CDR1 SGHNT and CDR2 YYREEE (reference sequence). J gave up 2 bases and V 4 bases, and 14 bases lay outside the gene matches. This CDR3 is built from 20 residues. This chain's CDR3 is CASSPRGGTGGIPGANVLTF. CDR3 coding DNA: TGTGCCAGCAGCCCTCGAGGGGGGACAGGGGGTATACCTGGGGCCAACGTCCTGACTTTC.

This rearrangement joins TRBV28 to TRBJ2-2, with no clear D. Trimming stripped 3 bases from V and 1 base from J, with 6 bases between. Germline V gene data show CDR1 as MDHEN and CDR2 as SYDVKM. The CDR3 length is 14 residues. CDR3 region: CASSFGRNTGELFF. The DNA of the CDR3 is TGTGCCAGCAGTTTTGGGCGGAACACCGGGGAGCTGTTTTTT. Full variable domain (outside the CDR3, taken from reference TRBV28 and TRBJ2-2): DVKVTQSSRYLVKRTGEKVFLECVQDMDHENMFWYRQDPGLGLRLIYFSYDVKMKEKGDIPEGYSVSREKKERFSLILESASTNQTSMYLCASSFGRNTGELFFGEGSRLTVL.

The CDR3 DNA reads as TGTGCCAGCAGCTCAAACAGCGGGAACTCCCTCTACGAGCAGTACTTC. Amino acid sequence: CASSSNSGNSLYEQYF. The chain has TRBV7-2 and TRBJ2-7, with 7 positions matching TRBD2. In germline, CDR1 is SGHTA, CDR2 FQGNSA. The CDR3 spans 16 residues. V lost 4 bases to trimming and J lost 3 bases; unmatched junction nucleotides: 12.

This rearrangement joins TRBV7-3 to TRBJ2-7; 7 nucleotides align to TRBD2. The germline gives CDR1 SGHTA, CDR2 FQGTGA. CDR3 size: 13 residues. V shed 6 bases, J shed 2 bases, and the junction held 4 bases outside the gene matches. This CDR3 is CASSPGGTYEQYF. The CDR3 coding sequence is TGTGCCAGCAGTCCCGGGGGGACCTACGAGCAGTACTTC.

V is TRBV4-3 and J is TRBJ2-4, with a possible D match to TRBD1 (5 bases). CDR1 LGHNA and CDR2 YSLEER come from the germline V gene. V was shortened by 0 bases and J by 0 bases, with 18 bases between the two germline ends. The CDR3 consists of 19 residues. CDR3 region: CASSQDMGPNLLAKNIQYF. DNA for the CDR3: TGCGCCAGCAGCCAAGATATGGGGCCGAACCTTCTAGCCAAAAACATTCAGTACTTC.

This chain links TRBV5-6 with TRBJ2-5; D perhaps matches TRBD2 (7 bases). The CDR3 runs 15 residues. Looked up from germline, CDR1 is SGHDT and CDR2 is YYEEEE. The V gene lost 7 bases and the J gene lost 1 base, with 17 bases spanning the gap. CDR3 sequence reads: CASGGIGGGQETQYF. The CDR3, as DNA: TGTGCCAGCGGGGGCATTGGGGGGGGCCAAGAGACCCAGTACTTC.

CDR3 DNA: TGTGCCAGCAGCCAAGGTCAGGGGGATAGCTACGAGCAGTACTTC. This gives the protein CASSQGQGDSYEQYF. This chain joins TRBV4-2 and TRBJ2-7; 7 bases are shared with TRBD1. The CDR3 runs to 15 residues. CDR1 and CDR2 (germline): LGHNA, YNFKEQ. The trim removed 1 base at V and 3 bases at J, leaving 6 bases unmatched.

This chain uses TRBV6-1 with TRBJ1-6; possible D gene TRBD1, 5 bases. V was pared by 0 bases and J by 8 bases, with 11 bases between. The CDR3 is made up of 15 amino acids. The germline V gene has CDR1 MNHNS and CDR2 SASEGT. The DNA for the CDR3 is TGTGCCAGCAGTGAAGCGTCAGGGCGGCATTCACCCCTCCACTTT. This codes for CASSEASGRHSPLHF.

This clone occurred a few times. This chain joins TRBV7-9 and TRBJ2-7, with TRBD1 as a possible D gene (5 bases). This CDR3 spans 14 amino acids. Trimming cost V 1 base and J 3 bases, with 10 bases left between them. The germline V gene has CDR1 SEHNR and CDR2 FQNEAQ (reference sequence). The CDR3 DNA is TGTGCCAGCAGCTTAGGTCCGCAGGGCTACGAGCAGTACTTC. Residues: CASSLGPQGYEQYF.

The V and J genes are TRBV7-2 and TRBJ2-1; possibly TRBD1 for D (7 bases). Germline CDR1 is SGHTA and CDR2 is FQGNSA. Trimming took off 5 bases at V and 6 bases at J, with 17 bases between the two ends. The CDR3 contains 15 residues. CDR3 amino acids: CASSQPAGGINEQFF. The CDR3 DNA sequence: TGTGCCAGCAGCCAACCCGCAGGGGGGATCAATGAGCAGTTCTTC.

This clone was observed a few times. The gene calls are TRBV10-2 and TRBJ2-3; 10 bases fit TRBD2. The CDR3 is 15 amino acids. Losses at the gene ends were 7 bases for V and 6 bases for J; bases not matched to a gene: 10. CDR1 is WSHSY and CDR2 is SAAADI in the germline V gene. This chain's CDR3 is CASTGLADQEDTQYF. CDR3 coding DNA: TGCGCCAGCACCGGACTAGCGGACCAGGAGGATACGCAGTATTTT.

This clone was detected ten times or more. The chain recombines TRBV20-1 with TRBJ2-5; D possibly corresponds to TRBD2 (5 bases). This CDR3 is 11 amino acids long. The germline V gene has CDR1 DFQATT and CDR2 SNEGSKA (reference sequence). Trimming cost V 6 bases and J 5 bases, with 10 bases left between them. The CDR3 coding sequence is TGCAGTGCCCTTAGCGCGGAGACCCAGTACTTC. Translating it yields CSALSAETQYF.

This chain links TRBV5-6 with TRBJ1-2; weak D call: TRBD1 (6 bases). The length of the CDR3 is 17 residues. CDR1 is SGHDT and CDR2 is YYEEEE in the germline V gene. Trimming cost V 4 bases and J 4 bases, with 23 bases left between them. CDR3 DNA: TGTGCCAGCAGCGACGACCGGCCAGGGGCACCACTCTATGGCTACACCTTC. It encodes CASSDDRPGAPLYGYTF.

The chain carries TRBV27 and TRBJ2-7; 12 nucleotides match TRBD1. Trimming removed 5 bases from V and 6 bases from J; junction bases left unmatched: 14. CDR3 length equals 17 residues. Germline CDR1 is MNHEY and CDR2 is SMNVEV (reference sequence). CDR3 DNA sequence: TGTGCCAGCAGTGTATTACCGGGACAGGGGGCGCCAGGCGAGCAGTACTTC. Translating gives CASSVLPGQGAPGEQYF.

The chain is built from TRBV7-6 and TRBJ2-3, with 12 bases lining up with TRBD2. This CDR3 spans 17 amino acids. The germline V gene encodes CDR1 SGHVS and CDR2 FNYEAQ. Unmatched junction bases numbered 6, after V lost 1 base and J lost 4 bases. The CDR3 DNA is TGTGCCAGCAGCTTAGGGCTAGCGGGGGGGCAGGCAGATACGCAGTATTTT. Its translation: CASSLGLAGGQADTQYF.

This chain joins TRBV7-9 and TRBJ2-1, with 8 bases matching TRBD2. Per the germline V gene, CDR1 is SEHNR and CDR2 is FQNEAQ (reference sequence). V trimming: 5 bases; J trimming: 3 bases; junction bases outside the gene matches: 6. CDR3 length: 15 amino acids. The CDR3 bases are TGTGCCAGCAGCCTGGGCGGGGGGATCTACAATGAGCAGTTCTTC. It yields the protein CASSLGGGIYNEQFF.

This clone was picked up a small number of times. The CDR3 DNA reads as TGTGCCACCAGCAGAGACTACCCCGGGACAGGGGACGAAAAACTGTTTTTT. Amino acids: CATSRDYPGTGDEKLFF. The chain uses TRBV15 and TRBJ1-4, with 10 bases that match TRBD1. CDR1 and CDR2 from the germline V gene are LNHNV and YYDKDF (reference sequence). V dropped 0 bases and J dropped 8; count of bases not matched to a gene: 9. The length of the CDR3 is 17 residues.

By share of the sample, this clone is medium-sized. Other nucleotide sequences from this sample produce the same CDR3. The chain joins TRBV4-3 to TRBJ2-6, with D unresolved. CDR3 length: 16 residues. Germline V gene data show CDR1 as LGHNA and CDR2 as YSLEER. Trimming stripped 1 base from V and 4 bases from J, with 11 bases between. CDR3 DNA: TGCGCCAGCAGCCAAGGAGTATACTCAGGGGCCAACGTCCTGACTTTC. This translates into CASSQGVYSGANVLTF.

This clone came up once. Different DNA sequences within this sample yield the same CDR3. The chain combines TRBV18 with TRBJ2-7; perhaps TRBD1 as D (6 bases). The CDR3 has 14 residues. Trimming shortened V by 3 bases and J by 1 base, and 10 bases separated the two germline ends. CDR1 and CDR2 from the germline V gene are KGHSH and LQKENI. The CDR3 reads CASSPGQSSYEQYF. The DNA of the CDR3 is TGTGCCAGCTCACCTGGACAGAGTTCCTACGAGCAGTACTTC.

A few counts support this clone. The J gene is TRBJ1-4, the V gene TRBV28; 9 bases match TRBD1. From germline, CDR1 is MDHEN and CDR2 SYDVKM. V dropped 4 bases and J dropped 7; count of bases not matched to a gene: 7. CDR3 length equals 15 residues. CDR3 bases: TGTGCCAGCAGTTCTACAGACAGGGGGGGTGAAAAACTGTTTTTT. Translating gives CASSSTDRGGEKLFF.

The chain employs TRBV5-6 and TRBJ2-7; 10 nucleotides agree with TRBD1. V gave up 4 bases and J gave up 6 bases; unmatched junction bases: 10. The CDR3 has 15 amino acids. Germline V gene lookup returns CDR1 SGHDT and CDR2 YYEEEE. CDR3 loop: CASSPPGTGDCEQYF. CDR3 sequence (DNA): TGTGCCAGCAGCCCCCCCGGGACAGGGGATTGCGAGCAGTACTTC.

V and J are TRBV27 and TRBJ2-1, with TRBD2 identical over 10 bases. The CDR3 extends over 16 amino acids. Germline assignment: CDR1 MNHEY and CDR2 SMNVEV (reference sequence). The V and J ends lost 2 bases and 6 bases, in that order; junction bases with no gene match: 7. The CDR3 DNA reads as TGTGCCAGCAGTTTAATAAGCGGGAGGGCCGGCAATGAGCAGTTCTTC. Translation: CASSLISGRAGNEQFF.

The chain carries TRBV6-5 and TRBJ2-5; weak D call: TRBD1 (5 bases). This CDR3 has 14 residues. Looked up from germline, CDR1 is MNHEY and CDR2 is SVGAGI. The V end was cut by 5 bases, the J end by 5 bases, with 15 bases between. The DNA for the CDR3 is TGTGCCAGCAGTGAAGACGGGTGGGGCGAGACCCAGTACTTC. This encodes CASSEDGWGETQYF.

This clone was observed at least ten times. The J gene is TRBJ1-1, the V gene TRBV4-3; 9 positions agree with TRBD1. The CDR3 is made up of 15 amino acids. Germline CDR1 reads LGHNA; CDR2 reads YSLEER. The V gene end was trimmed by 2 bases and the J gene end by 4 bases; junction bases not matched to a gene: 5. DNA of the CDR3: TGCGCCAGCAGCCAACAGGGACAGGGCATCACTGAAGCTTTCTTT. It codes for CASSQQGQGITEAFF.

This clone was seen a handful of times. This specimen includes other DNA sequences encoding the same CDR3. The chain links TRBV30 to TRBJ1-4; possible D gene TRBD1, 5 bases. The V and J ends lost 0 bases and 5 bases respectively, with 10 bases between them. The CDR3 totals 14 residues. Germline V lookup: CDR1 GTSNPN, CDR2 SVGIG (reference sequence). CDR3 in DNA: TGTGCCTGGAGTGTATTGGGGCAGAATGAAAAACTGTTTTTT. Protein sequence: CAWSVLGQNEKLFF.

The V call is TRBV5-1, the J call TRBJ2-1, with no clear D. The germline gives CDR1 SGHRS, CDR2 YFSETQ. The CDR3 has 14 residues. V gave up 3 bases and J gave up 8 bases, with 15 bases separating them. CDR3 sequence (DNA): TGCGCCAGCAGCTCGAGCTTTGAGGTCGATGAGCAGTTCTTC. Protein sequence: CASSSSFEVDEQFF.

This clone has ten or more counts. The chain has TRBV2 and TRBJ2-4; 8 bases align to TRBD2. Germline lookup yields CDR1 SNHLY and CDR2 FYNNEI. J gave up 0 bases and V 4 bases, and 14 bases lay outside the gene matches. The CDR3 is made up of 19 amino acids. This CDR3 is CASSASWSGSFLAKNIQYF. The CDR3 DNA sequence: TGTGCCAGCAGTGCCTCTTGGAGCGGGAGCTTTCTAGCCAAAAACATTCAGTACTTC.

In its sample, this clone was seen many times. The rearrangement joins TRBV30 to TRBJ2-6; D might be TRBD2 (5 bases). The germline V gene has CDR1 GTSNPN and CDR2 SVGIG (reference sequence). V was shortened by 0 bases and J by 1 base, with 10 bases between the two germline ends. This CDR3 spans 16 amino acids. CDR3 DNA sequence: TGTGCCTGGAGTGTAAGCCAGCGGTCTGGGGCCAACGTCCTGACTTTC. It translates to CAWSVSQRSGANVLTF.

The chain uses TRBV28 and TRBJ2-2; TRBD1 might be the D (6 bases). The V and J ends lost 4 bases and 0 bases respectively, with 9 bases between them. This CDR3 spans 15 amino acids. Per the germline V gene, CDR1 is MDHEN and CDR2 is SYDVKM. The CDR3 sequence: CASSSWTANTGELFF. The CDR3 DNA is TGTGCCAGCAGTTCCTGGACAGCGAACACCGGGGAGCTGTTTTTT. The whole variable domain, filled in from reference TRBV28 and TRBJ2-2, reads DVKVTQSSRYLVKRTGEKVFLECVQDMDHENMFWYRQDPGLGLRLIYFSYDVKMKEKGDIPEGYSVSREKKERFSLILESASTNQTSMYLCASSSWTANTGELFFGEGSRLTVL.

This clone came up a few times. The sample carries other DNA sequences with the same CDR3. This rearrangement joins TRBV7-2 to TRBJ2-7, with D perhaps TRBD1 (5 bases). Trimming took 5 bases from V and 7 from J, leaving 12 bases between them. Germline CDR1 and CDR2: SGHTA and FQGNSA. CDR3 length: 12 residues. The CDR3 coding sequence is TGTGCCAGCAGCCAAGGCCCAGGGGAGCAGTACTTC. Its translation: CASSQGPGEQYF.